The 19 T cell receptor beta chains reported below all come from one sample, sequenced in a study of CD8 T cells in ankylosing spondylitis. One entry per CDR3 protein results from TCRdb running MiXCR on the 5' RACE reads. The profile covers fewer than 180,000 distinct CDR3 sequences, with about 42% appearing a single time and around 15% taken by the ten largest. Sequencing used synovial fluid, either unsorted or a sorted T cell fraction (not recorded which). The origin of the receptors is a male donor with ankylosing spondylitis.

This clonotype turned up a few times. This chain connects TRBV18 to TRBJ1-1, with TRBD1 identical over 10 bases. The CDR3 has 15 amino acids. Trimming removed 3 bases from V and 0 bases from J; junction bases left unmatched: 1. CDR1 is KGHSH and CDR2 is LQKENI in the germline V gene. The CDR3 sequence is CASSPGQGLNTEAFF. The CDR3 DNA reads as TGTGCCAGCTCACCGGGACAGGGGCTGAACACTGAAGCTTTCTTT.

This clonotype was picked up a small number of times. The chain combines TRBV9 with TRBJ2-2; TRBD1 aligns across 8 bases. The J segment lost 0 bases and the V segment lost 0 bases, leaving 4 bases of the junction unmatched. Germline V lookup: CDR1 SGDLS, CDR2 YYNGEE. This CDR3 is 17 amino acids long. DNA for the CDR3: TGTGCCAGCAGCGTAGCCCCGGGACAGGCGAACACCGGGGAGCTGTTTTTT. Residues: CASSVAPGQANTGELFF. Full variable domain (missing parts from reference TRBV9 and TRBJ2-2): DSGVTQTPKHLITATGQRVTLRCSPRSGDLSVYWYQQSLDQGLQFLIQYYNGEERAKGNILERFSAQQFPDLHSELNLSSLELGDSALYFCASSVAPGQANTGELFFGEGSRLTVL.

The chain joins TRBV2 to TRBJ1-3; D is undetermined. Germline V CDR1 and CDR2: SNHLY, FYNNEI. V was cut by 3 bases and J by 0 bases, with 9 bases left in between. The CDR3 spans 15 residues. This CDR3 is CASSDRKISGNTIYF. The CDR3 nucleotides read TGTGCCAGCAGTGACAGGAAGATCTCTGGAAACACCATATATTTT.

V gene TRBV10-3 combines with J gene TRBJ2-1; D is unclear. With 3 bases removed from V and 6 bases from J, the gap between germline ends came to 9 bases. Germline CDR1 is ENHRY and CDR2 is SYGVKD. This CDR3 has 13 amino acids. CDR3 bases: TGTGCCATCAGTGAACTGGGCTCCAATGAGCAGTTCTTC. Translated: CAISELGSNEQFF.

This clonotype showed up just a few times. V usage is TRBV29-1 and J usage is TRBJ2-2; D uncertain. V lost 3 bases and J lost 0, with 14 bases in between. Germline values: CDR1 SQVTM, CDR2 ANQGSEA. The CDR3 runs 16 residues. The chain's CDR3 is CSVETRLTANTGELFF. CDR3 nucleotide sequence: TGCAGCGTTGAGACCCGACTGACCGCGAACACCGGGGAGCTGTTTTTT.

This clonotype appeared many times. The V and J genes are TRBV6-2 or TRBV6-3 and TRBJ2-2; no definite D call. Germline V gives CDR1 MNHEY, CDR2 SVGEGT. The V and J ends lost 0 bases and 3 bases respectively, with 5 bases between them. The CDR3 covers 14 residues. The CDR3 DNA follows: TGTGCCAGCAGTTACTCGGAGTACACCGGGGAGCTGTTTTTT. This codes for CASSYSEYTGELFF.

The J gene is TRBJ2-1, the V gene TRBV4-2, with 7 bases matching TRBD2. Germline CDR1 LGHNA, CDR2 YNFKEQ. V was clipped by 5 bases and J by 15 bases; unmatched bases: 10. The CDR3 contains 12 residues. The CDR3 DNA reads as TGTGCCAGCAGCTTTAAGCGGGGAGGACGGTTCTTC. As protein: CASSFKRGGRFF.

CDR3 residues: CSARTSGRSDTQYF. Written as DNA, the CDR3 is TGCAGTGCTAGAACTAGCGGGAGATCAGATACGCAGTATTTT. The gene calls are TRBV20-1 and TRBJ2-3; 11 nucleotides align to TRBD2. CDR1 DFQATT and CDR2 SNEGSKA come from the germline V gene (reference sequence). V trimming: 2 bases; J trimming: 4 bases; junction bases outside the gene matches: 2. This CDR3 has 14 residues.

Only a few counts were recorded for this clonotype. The chain joins TRBV30 to TRBJ2-3; unclear D gene. Per germline, CDR1 GTSNPN and CDR2 SVGIG (reference sequence). V was clipped by 0 bases and J by 13 bases, with 14 bases between them. The CDR3 is 12 amino acids. The DNA for the CDR3 is TGTGCCTGGAGTGTTGACGGCCCGTTGGAGTATTTT. Its protein is CAWSVDGPLEYF.

This clonotype was seen only once. The rearrangement uses TRBV18 and TRBJ1-2; 11 nucleotides align to TRBD1. Germline values: CDR1 KGHSH, CDR2 LQKENI. J was trimmed by 4 bases and V by 6 bases; bases with no gene match: 19. The CDR3 length is 19 residues. The CDR3 region has the DNA TGTGCCAGCTCCCTCAGGACAGGGGGCGGTCCTTCTTGGGGCTATGGCTACACCTTC. It encodes CASSLRTGGGPSWGYGYTF.

This clonotype was counted a few times. V gene TRBV4-2 combines with J gene TRBJ2-5, with 10 bases lining up with TRBD2. Looked up from germline, CDR1 is LGHNA and CDR2 is YNFKEQ. Trimming cost V 4 bases and J 4 bases; bases outside gene matches: 18. This CDR3 has 19 residues. The CDR3 here is CASSLPRASGRGFGETQYF. CDR3 nucleotide sequence: TGTGCCAGCAGCCTCCCGAGGGCTAGCGGGAGAGGTTTCGGAGAGACCCAGTACTTC.

This clonotype has more than one count but fewer than ten. The gene calls are TRBV20-1 and TRBJ2-2; no reliable D call. V was pared by 0 bases and J by 7 bases, with 24 bases between. The CDR3 sequence is 18 residues long. Germline values: CDR1 DFQATT, CDR2 SNEGSKA (reference sequence). The CDR3 bases are TGCAGTGCTAGAGAAAACTTCAACTCCTGGTCTTGGGGCGGGGAGCTGTTTTTT. Its translation: CSARENFNSWSWGGELFF.

In its sample, this clonotype was seen a few times. This chain uses TRBV7-9 with TRBJ2-2; 8 bases map to TRBD1. The CDR3 is made up of 15 amino acids. V trimming: 1 base; J trimming: 3 bases; junction bases outside the gene matches: 1. Germline loops: CDR1 SEHNR, CDR2 FQNEAQ (reference sequence). The CDR3, as DNA: TGTGCCAGCAGCTTAGTGACAGGGGACACCGGGGAGCTGTTTTTT. Protein product: CASSLVTGDTGELFF.

The sample holds a few counts of this clonotype. The chain carries TRBV4-1 and TRBJ1-5; D is ambiguous. This CDR3 region has 16 residues. Germline V lookup: CDR1 MGHRA, CDR2 YSYEKL. The V and J ends lost 0 bases and 5 bases respectively, with 14 bases between them. The CDR3 protein is CASSQDLGMVHQPQHF. The CDR3 DNA reads TGCGCCAGCAGCCAAGATCTCGGTATGGTGCATCAGCCCCAGCATTTT.

The V gene is TRBV27, the J gene TRBJ2-2, with D possibly matching TRBD2 (5 bases). V dropped 2 bases and J dropped 3 bases, with 16 bases sitting between them. CDR1 is MNHEY and CDR2 is SMNVEV in the germline V gene (reference sequence). The CDR3 is 17 amino acids. CDR3 residues: CASSLNGPSGYTGELFF. Written as DNA, the CDR3 is TGTGCCAGCAGTTTAAACGGCCCCAGCGGCTACACCGGGGAGCTGTTTTTT.

The rearrangement uses TRBV11-2 and TRBJ2-1; TRBD2 might be the D (6 bases). Germline-derived CDR1 and CDR2 are SGHAT and FQNNGV. CDR3 length equals 16 residues. The V and J ends lost 5 bases and 3 bases respectively, with 17 bases between them. The CDR3 is CASSLGTGAFYNEQFF. The CDR3 bases are TGTGCCAGCAGCCTCGGGACGGGAGCATTCTACAATGAGCAGTTCTTC. Combining the CDR3 with reference TRBV11-2 and TRBJ2-1 gives the whole variable domain EAGVAQSPRYKIIEKRQSVAFWCNPISGHATLYWYQQILGQGPKLLIQFQNNGVVDDSQLPKDRFSAERLKGVDSTLKIQPAKLEDSAVYLCASSLGTGAFYNEQFFGPGTRLTVL.

The chain carries TRBV28 and TRBJ2-1; 12 positions match TRBD2. The V gene end was trimmed by 5 bases and the J gene end by 5 bases; junction bases not matched to a gene: 7. CDR1 MDHEN and CDR2 SYDVKM come from the germline V gene. The CDR3 has 16 residues. DNA for the CDR3: TGTGCCAGCAGTCACCCCCGGACTAGCGGGAACAATGAGCAGTTCTTC. Translating gives CASSHPRTSGNNEQFF.

The CDR3 loop reads CASRATAARVKLFF. Here the CDR3 DNA reads TGTGCCAGCAGGGCGACGGCCGCCAGGGTAAAACTGTTTTTT. The chain recombines TRBV2 with TRBJ1-4, with D perhaps matching TRBD1 (5 bases). Per the germline V gene, CDR1 is SNHLY and CDR2 is FYNNEI. This CDR3 is 14 amino acids long. V lost 6 bases and J 10 bases, leaving 18 bases between the germline ends. Variable domain in full (rest from reference TRBV2 and TRBJ1-4): EPEVTQTPSHQVTQMGQEVILRCVPISNHLYFYWYRQILGQKVEFLVSFYNNEISEKSEIFDDQFSVERPDGSNFTLKIRSTKLEDSAMYFCASRATAARVKLFFGSGTQLSVL.

The chain joins TRBV20-1 to TRBJ2-7; D gene unclear. CDR1 DFQATT and CDR2 SNEGSKA come from the germline V gene (reference sequence). Trimming removed 6 bases from V and 0 bases from J, with 15 bases in between. The CDR3 contains 14 residues. The CDR3 here is CSAPEVGNSYEQYF. CDR3 DNA: TGCAGTGCACCCGAGGTCGGAAACTCCTACGAGCAGTACTTC.